This TCR beta chain was recorded in a study of blood T cell repertoires in COVID-19. Across the whole study: There were acute and convalescent COVID-19 samples, and they came from the United States, Italy and Spain. Sources were T cells, B-cell-depleted T cells, or PBMCs; the material itself was cDNA or gDNA.

V was clipped by 1 base and J by 2 bases, with 13 bases between them. Germline CDR1 and CDR2: SGHAT and FQNNGV. The CDR3 contains 16 residues. In the authors' workflow: Cell counts per sample came from amplifying reference gene primers. Clones were read by immunoSEQ multiplex PCR, and TCRdb kept only the in-frame ones, dropping some. That table supplies the V and J calls and clone size; D and trimming were determined from the DNA. The sample lists about 56,000 clones, 89% occurring once. Specimen: peripheral blood. The chain employs TRBV11-2 and TRBJ2-3; D not certain. The sequence derives from a human donor in a cohort sampled during active COVID-19. The CDR3 is CASSLGANPYTDTQYF. The CDR3 nucleotides are TGTGCCAGCAGCTTAGGGGCCAACCCCTACACAGATACGCAGTATTTT.